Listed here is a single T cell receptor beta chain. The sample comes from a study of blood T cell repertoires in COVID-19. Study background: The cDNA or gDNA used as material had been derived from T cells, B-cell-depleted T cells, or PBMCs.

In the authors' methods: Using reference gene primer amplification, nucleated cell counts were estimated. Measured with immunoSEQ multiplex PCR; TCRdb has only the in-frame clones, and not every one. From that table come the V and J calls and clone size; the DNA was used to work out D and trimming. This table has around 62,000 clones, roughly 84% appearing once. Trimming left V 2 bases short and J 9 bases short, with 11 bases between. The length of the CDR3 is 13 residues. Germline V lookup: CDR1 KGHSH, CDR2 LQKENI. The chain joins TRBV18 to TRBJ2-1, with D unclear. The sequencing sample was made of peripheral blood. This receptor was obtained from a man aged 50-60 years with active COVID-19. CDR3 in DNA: TGTGCCAGCTCACCAGAAGACTCGAGTGAGCAGTTCTTC. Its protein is CASSPEDSSEQFF. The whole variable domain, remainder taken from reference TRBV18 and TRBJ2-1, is NAGVMQNPRHLVRRRGQEARLRCSPMKGHSHVYWYRQLPEEGLKFMVYLQKENIIDESGMPKERFSAEFPKEGPSILRIQQVVRGDSAAYFCASSPEDSSEQFFGPGTRLTVL.